Listed below are T cell receptor beta chains from one sample, sequenced in a study of blood T cell repertoires in COVID-19. Libraries were prepared by immunoSEQ multiplex PCR; TCRdb keeps only in-frame clonotypes and omits some of them. This sample yields a few hundred thousand clones, of which approximately 78% are seen a single time; 10% belongs to the top ten. Source material: peripheral blood. These receptors were obtained from a woman aged 80 or older with acute or convalescent COVID-19. Each CDR3 is given with its conserved first and last residue. The D gene is left open where the match is weak. The size field is filled for only some rows; it gives once, few, many or a size class.

NA	NA	TRBV3-1/TRBV3-2	TRBJ2-2	CASSHGGTNTGELFF	TGTGCCAGCAGCCACGGCGGAACGAACACCGGGGAGCTGTTTTTT
NA	few	TRBV7-2	TRBJ2-1	CASSLGGSLYEQFF	TGTGCCAGCAGCTTAGGGGGCAGCCTCTATGAGCAGTTCTTC
TRBD2	NA	TRBV3-1/TRBV3-2	TRBJ2-3	CASSQELAGAGNTQYF	TGTGCCAGCAGCCAAGAACTAGCGGGGGCGGGTAATACGCAGTATTTT
NA	NA	TRBV3-1/TRBV3-2	TRBJ2-3	CASSLTSGTGGDTQYF	TGTGCCAGCAGTCTTACTAGCGGGACAGGGGGGGATACGCAGTATTTT
NA	NA	TRBV5-8	TRBJ2-7	CASSLGQRNYEQYF	TGTGCCAGCAGCTTGGGTCAGCGGAACTACGAGCAGTACTTC
NA	NA	TRBV11-3	TRBJ2-1	CASSLDGQVSYNEQFF	TGTGCCAGCAGCTTAGACGGTCAGGTTTCCTACAATGAGCAGTTCTTC
TRBD2	NA	TRBV5-6	TRBJ2-7	CASSVVGRGEEQYF	TGTGCCAGCAGCGTTGTGGGGAGGGGCGAAGAGCAGTACTTC
TRBD1	NA	TRBV30	TRBJ1-6	CAWRSGTANSPLHF	TGTGCCTGGAGATCCGGGACAGCTAATTCACCCCTCCACTTT
TRBD1	once	TRBV20-1	TRBJ2-5	CSASVRQGGGETQYF	TGCAGTGCTAGTGTAAGACAGGGGGGAGGAGAGACCCAGTACTTC
TRBD1	NA	TRBV9	TRBJ2-5	CASSVGGQFQETQYF	TGTGCCAGCAGCGTAGGGGGACAGTTTCAAGAGACCCAGTACTTC
TRBD1	few	TRBV28	TRBJ2-7	CASSIGQVGEQYF	TGTGCCAGCAGTATAGGACAGGTAGGCGAGCAGTACTTC
NA	NA	TRBV25-1	TRBJ1-1	CASSEGGGNTEAFF	TGTGCCAGCAGTGAAGGTGGCGGGAACACTGAAGCTTTCTTT
NA	NA	TRBV5-1	TRBJ1-1	CASSSSVGGETEAFF	TGCGCCAGCAGCTCGTCTGTTGGGGGGGAAACTGAAGCTTTCTTT
TRBD1	NA	TRBV6-1	TRBJ2-7	CASSEYRDRDEEQYF	TGTGCCAGCAGTGAATATAGGGACAGGGATGAAGAGCAGTACTTC
TRBD1	NA	TRBV29-1	TRBJ2-7	CSVEVQGAPYEQYF	TGCAGCGTTGAAGTACAGGGGGCTCCCTACGAGCAGTACTTC
NA	NA	TRBV11-2	TRBJ1-1	CASSLAMNTEAFF	TGTGCCAGCAGCTTAGCCATGAACACTGAAGCTTTCTTT
NA	NA	TRBV30	TRBJ2-2	CAWSRVTGELFF	TGTGCCTGGAGTAGAGTCACCGGGGAGCTGTTTTTT
NA	NA	TRBV24-1	TRBJ2-1	CATSPTKASGTYNEQFF	TGTGCCACCAGTCCTACCAAGGCGTCAGGCACCTACAATGAGCAGTTCTTC
NA	NA	TRBV30	TRBJ1-2	CAWSVIGGGYTF	TGTGCCTGGAGTGTAATTGGCGGGGGCTACACCTTC
NA	few	TRBV6-5	TRBJ2-7	CASRDGQTNIYEQYF	TGTGCCAGCAGGGACGGACAGACCAATATCTACGAGCAGTACTTC
NA	few	TRBV3-1/TRBV3-2	TRBJ1-2	CASSRPGVARDYTF	TGTGCCAGCAGCCGCCCAGGGGTCGCGAGGGACTACACCTTC
NA	NA	TRBV28	TRBJ2-5	CASSFLRGGETQYF	TGTGCCAGCAGTTTTCTCAGGGGAGGGGAGACCCAGTACTTC
NA	NA	TRBV28	TRBJ1-4	CASSFGLNEKLFF	TGTGCCAGCAGTTTTGGACTCAATGAAAAACTGTTTTTT
TRBD1	once	TRBV2	TRBJ2-5	CASRDGQGSRETQYF	TGTGCCAGCAGGGACGGACAGGGATCCCGAGAGACCCAGTACTTC
TRBD1	NA	TRBV27	TRBJ1-1	CASSRTGGYAEAFF	TGTGCCAGCAGTCGGACAGGGGGATATGCTGAAGCTTTCTTT
NA	NA	TRBV18	TRBJ2-1	CASSPIIAAYNEQFF	TGTGCCAGCTCACCAATTATAGCGGCCTACAATGAGCAGTTCTTC
TRBD2	few	TRBV3-1/TRBV3-2	TRBJ2-4	CASSQAPRRGGIQYF	TGTGCCAGCAGCCAAGCCCCCCGGCGGGGGGGCATTCAGTACTTC
TRBD1	NA	TRBV6-2/TRBV6-3	TRBJ1-3	CASSLSRGQGNPGNTIYF	TGTGCCAGCAGCCTTTCGCGTGGACAGGGTAATCCTGGAAACACCATATATTTT
NA	NA	TRBV6-1	TRBJ1-5	CASSEAGAAYQPQHF	TGTGCCAGCAGTGAAGCGGGGGCAGCGTATCAGCCCCAGCATTTT
TRBD2	few	TRBV12-5	TRBJ2-3	CASGLGSRDYRVDTQYF	TGTGCTAGTGGTTTGGGCTCCCGGGACTACCGCGTGGATACGCAGTATTTT
TRBD1	NA	TRBV7-6	TRBJ2-3	CASSPRTGPVADTQYF	TGTGCCAGCAGCCCGCGGACAGGACCTGTCGCAGATACGCAGTATTTT
NA	few	TRBV5-1	TRBJ2-3	CASSPGRRRTSDTQYF	TGCGCCAGCAGCCCCGGACGGAGGAGGACTTCAGATACGCAGTATTTT
NA	NA	TRBV19	TRBJ1-4	CASSIEQGRNEKLFF	TGTGCCAGTAGTATAGAACAGGGAAGAAATGAAAAACTGTTTTTT
NA	few	TRBV6-5	TRBJ1-1	CASSYGEFNTEAFF	TGTGCCAGCAGTTACGGAGAGTTCAACACTGAAGCTTTCTTT
TRBD1	NA	TRBV5-1	TRBJ2-7	CASSDGSRDRVIYEQYF	TGCGCCAGCAGCGACGGATCCCGGGACAGGGTTATCTACGAGCAGTACTTC
TRBD1	NA	TRBV28	TRBJ2-7	CASSPTGTGGYEQYF	TGTGCCAGCAGTCCAACCGGGACAGGGGGGTACGAGCAGTACTTC
TRBD1	NA	TRBV20-1	TRBJ2-5	CSAGTGTQYF	TGCAGTGCAGGGACAGGAACCCAGTACTTC
NA	NA	TRBV29-1	TRBJ1-1	CSVRQLNTEAFF	TGCAGCGTCAGACAGCTGAACACTGAAGCTTTCTTT
TRBD2	NA	TRBV30	TRBJ2-5	CAWREAGGRETQYF	TGTGCCTGGAGAGAAGCGGGGGGGCGAGAGACCCAGTACTTC
NA	once	TRBV9	TRBJ1-2	CASSVAGGGGAYGYTF	TGTGCCAGCAGCGTAGCCGGTGGAGGGGGGGCGTATGGCTACACCTTC